The 29 T cell receptor beta chains presented below share a single source sample, sequenced in a study of blood T cell repertoires in COVID-19. Sequenced by immunoSEQ multiplex PCR; TCRdb stores in-frame clones only, minus some. The table records some 100,000 clones, 92% of them present only once. The specimen sequenced was peripheral blood. Receptors were obtained from a man in his sixties or seventies with acute or convalescent COVID-19.

The V call is TRBV19, the J call TRBJ1-5; tentatively, D is TRBD1 (5 bases). This CDR3 has 14 amino acids. Germline CDR1 reads LNHDA; CDR2 reads SQIVND (reference sequence). V lost 5 bases, J lost 4 bases, and 12 bases lay in between. The CDR3 DNA follows: TGTGCCAGTAGTCGAGGACATCCTAATCAGCCCCAGCATTTT. It encodes CASSRGHPNQPQHF. Filled out from reference TRBV19 and TRBJ1-5, the complete variable domain reads DGGITQSPKYLFRKEGQNVTLSCEQNLNHDAMYWYRQDPGQGLRLIYYSQIVNDFQKGDIAEGYSVSREKKESFPLTVTSAQKNPTAFYLCASSRGHPNQPQHFGDGTRLSIL.

The chain combines TRBV20-1 with TRBJ1-2; the match to TRBD1 covers 7 bases. V shed 3 bases, J shed 6 bases, and the junction held 7 bases outside the gene matches. This CDR3 has 13 amino acids. Germline CDR1 reads DFQATT; CDR2 reads SNEGSKA (reference sequence). The CDR3 sequence: CSASIPGTDGYTF. The DNA of the CDR3 is TGCAGTGCTAGTATCCCAGGGACAGATGGCTACACCTTC.

This chain joins TRBV7-6 and TRBJ1-5, with a tentative D call TRBD1 (5 bases). Germline values: CDR1 SGHVS, CDR2 FNYEAQ. This CDR3 spans 13 amino acids. The V gene lost 3 bases and the J gene lost 3 bases, with 6 bases spanning the gap. The CDR3 sequence: CASSLDINQPQHF. For the CDR3, the DNA is TGTGCCAGCAGCTTGGACATCAATCAGCCCCAGCATTTT.

This clone has a handful of counts. Here the CDR3 DNA reads TGTGCCAGCAGTTCGGGACTGTCCAATCAGCCCCAGCATTTT. This codes for CASSSGLSNQPQHF. The rearrangement joins TRBV27 to TRBJ1-5; tentatively, D is TRBD1 (5 bases). The length of the CDR3 is 14 residues. V was trimmed by 4 bases and J by 3 bases, leaving 10 bases between them. Germline CDR1 is MNHEY and CDR2 is SMNVEV (reference sequence).

The chain is built from TRBV6-5 and TRBJ1-1; 7 bases align to TRBD1. J lost 0 bases, V lost 10 bases, and 8 bases had no gene match. The CDR3 is 14 amino acids. The germline CDR1 and CDR2 sequences are MNHEY and SVGAGI. Here the CDR3 reads CATMSDRLNTEAFF. In nucleotides, the CDR3 is TGTGCCACCATGTCGGACAGGCTGAACACTGAAGCTTTCTTT.

As to this clone: Other DNA sequences of this sample code for an identical CDR3. This sequence joins TRBV30 and TRBJ1-1, with TRBD1 as a possible D gene (6 bases). CDR1 and CDR2 from the germline V gene are GTSNPN and SVGIG (reference sequence). The CDR3 runs 13 residues. V was clipped by 4 bases and J by 0 bases, with 9 bases between them. CDR3 coding DNA: TGTGCCTGGACCCGACAGGTGAACACTGAAGCTTTCTTT. Its translation: CAWTRQVNTEAFF.

This chain links TRBV29-1 with TRBJ1-4; TRBD1 might be the D (5 bases). CDR3 length: 14 residues. V lost 4 bases, J lost 3 bases, and 12 bases lay in between. The V gene's germline CDR1 is SQVTM and CDR2 ANQGSEA. CDR3 amino acids: CSVGAGLPNEKLFF. CDR3 DNA sequence: TGCAGCGTTGGAGCAGGGCTTCCTAATGAAAAACTGTTTTTT. Full variable domain (missing parts from reference TRBV29-1 and TRBJ1-4): SAVISQKPSRDICQRGTSLTIQCQVDSQVTMMFWYRQQPGQSLTLIATANQGSEATYESGFVIDKFPISRPNLTFSTLTVSNMSPEDSSIYLCSVGAGLPNEKLFFGSGTQLSVL.

The chain joins TRBV28 to TRBJ2-1; no definite D call. Germline CDR1 and CDR2: MDHEN and SYDVKM. Trimming cost V 2 bases and J 7 bases, with 6 bases left between them. This CDR3 spans 12 amino acids. The CDR3 DNA reads as TGTGCCAGCAGTTTACCACTAAATGAGCAGTTCTTC. This sequence encodes CASSLPLNEQFF.

The gene calls are TRBV4-2 and TRBJ2-1, with a tentative D call TRBD2 (5 bases). The length of the CDR3 is 14 residues. The germline V gene has CDR1 LGHNA and CDR2 YNFKEQ. V was clipped by 8 bases and J by 5 bases, with 16 bases between them. The CDR3 nucleotides are TGTGCCAGCCTCGATGGGAGTCAAAACAATGAGCAGTTCTTC. This sequence encodes CASLDGSQNNEQFF.

CDR3 in DNA: TGTGCCAGCTCACCCTCTAGCGGGGGGGTTAGGTCCTACAATGAGCAGTTCTTC. This codes for CASSPSSGGVRSYNEQFF. This rearrangement joins TRBV18 to TRBJ2-1, with 12 bases aligning to TRBD2. Germline CDR1 reads KGHSH; CDR2 reads LQKENI. CDR3 length: 18 residues. The trim removed 3 bases at V and 1 base at J, leaving 7 bases unmatched.

The chain has TRBV2 and TRBJ2-3, with a tentative D call TRBD2 (5 bases). The CDR3 totals 15 residues. Trimming shortened V by 9 bases and J by 2 bases, and 18 bases separated the two germline ends. CDR1 and CDR2 from the germline V gene are SNHLY and FYNNEI. Here the CDR3 DNA reads TGTGCCAGTGGAGGTTTGGCAGGTGTCACAGATACGCAGTATTTT. Protein sequence: CASGGLAGVTDTQYF. Full variable domain (missing parts from reference TRBV2 and TRBJ2-3): EPEVTQTPSHQVTQMGQEVILRCVPISNHLYFYWYRQILGQKVEFLVSFYNNEISEKSEIFDDQFSVERPDGSNFTLKIRSTKLEDSAMYFCASGGLAGVTDTQYFGPGTRLTVL.

V usage is TRBV4-1 and J usage is TRBJ2-1; TRBD2 agrees at 7 bases. Germline V CDR1 and CDR2: MGHRA, YSYEKL. This CDR3 spans 17 amino acids. Unmatched junction bases numbered 6, after V lost 0 bases and J lost 1 base. CDR3 coding DNA: TGCGCCAGCAGCCAAGATAGGGCTAGCGGATCCTACAATGAGCAGTTCTTC. It translates to CASSQDRASGSYNEQFF.

This clone appeared once. The J gene is TRBJ2-1, the V gene TRBV6-6; TRBD2 matches at 11 bases. The CDR3 is 16 amino acids. J lost 6 bases, V lost 0 bases, and 4 bases had no gene match. CDR1 is MNHNY and CDR2 is SVGAGI in the germline V gene (reference sequence). The CDR3 region has the DNA TGTGCCAGCAGTTACTCAATGACTAGCGGGGCCAATGAGCAGTTCTTC. It is translated as CASSYSMTSGANEQFF.

The chain joins TRBV12-3 or TRBV12-4 to TRBJ2-7; 11 nucleotides match TRBD1. This CDR3 comprises 13 residues. V trimming: 6 bases; J trimming: 2 bases; junction bases outside the gene matches: 0. CDR3: CASRGQGAYEQYF. CDR3 in DNA: TGTGCCAGCAGGGGACAGGGGGCCTACGAGCAGTACTTC.

The V gene is TRBV5-8, the J gene TRBJ1-5; D unclear. The ends were cut back, 1 base at V and 9 bases at J, with 2 bases in the middle. This CDR3 is 10 amino acids long. Germline values: CDR1 SGHTS, CDR2 YDEGEE. CDR3 in DNA: TGTGCCAGCAGCTTGCGGCCCCAGCATTTT. It codes for CASSLRPQHF.

The V call is TRBV12-3 or TRBV12-4, the J call TRBJ1-1, with no clear D. Trimming cost V 7 bases and J 6 bases, with 15 bases left between them. The CDR3 is made up of 13 amino acids. The CDR3 region has the DNA TGTGCCAGCACCCGATTAAACAACGCTGAAGCTTTCTTT. It specifies CASTRLNNAEAFF.

V usage is TRBV11-3 and J usage is TRBJ2-3, with 8 positions matching TRBD2. This CDR3 is built from 19 residues. V lost 0 bases and J lost 2; bases outside the gene matches: 13. From germline, CDR1 is SGHNT and CDR2 YENEEA. As DNA, the CDR3 is TGTGCCAGCAGCTTAGAGTGGCCCACCACAGCGGGAGACACAGATACGCAGTATTTT. It codes for CASSLEWPTTAGDTDTQYF.

The rearrangement joins TRBV9 to TRBJ2-1; 9 bases map to TRBD2. With 3 bases clipped from V and 9 bases from J, the junction kept 7 bases outside the gene matches. There are 14 residues in the CDR3. CDR1 and CDR2 from the germline V gene are SGDLS and YYNGEE. CDR3 DNA: TGTGCCAGCAGCGCTGGGGGACTAGCTGCTGAGCAGTTCTTC. The encoded protein is CASSAGGLAAEQFF.

The V call is TRBV11-2, the J call TRBJ1-3, with 7 nucleotides matching TRBD1. This CDR3 is built from 16 residues. Germline V lookup: CDR1 SGHAT, CDR2 FQNNGV. V was pared by 5 bases and J by 0 bases, with 7 bases of the junction left unmatched. The CDR3 protein is CASSPPTGISGNTIYF. The CDR3 DNA is TGTGCCAGCAGCCCACCGACAGGGATCTCTGGAAACACCATATATTTT.

The chain combines TRBV7-2 with TRBJ2-2; D is possibly TRBD2 (5 bases). CDR3 length: 15 amino acids. Deletions cut 6 bases from V and 5 bases from J, with 16 bases between. The germline CDR1 and CDR2 sequences are SGHTA and FQGNSA. The DNA for the CDR3 is TGTGCCAGCAGTCCGAACGGGATTGGGACCGGGGAGCTGTTTTTT. This gives the protein CASSPNGIGTGELFF.

The genes are TRBV7-2 and TRBJ2-1; 8 nucleotides align to TRBD2. The junction had 3 bases not matched to a gene; V was cut back by 5 bases and J by 0 bases. Germline V gives CDR1 SGHTA, CDR2 FQGNSA. CDR3 size: 15 residues. CDR3 sequence reads: CASSQSGGSYNEQFF. The CDR3 DNA reads as TGTGCCAGCAGCCAAAGCGGGGGCTCCTACAATGAGCAGTTCTTC.

The J gene is TRBJ1-4, the V gene TRBV7-9, with 7 positions matching TRBD1. V was pared by 8 bases and J by 5 bases, with 5 bases of the junction left unmatched. The germline V gene has CDR1 SEHNR and CDR2 FQNEAQ (reference sequence). The CDR3 has 13 residues. The CDR3 spells CASGHRGNEKLFF. The CDR3 DNA follows: TGTGCCAGCGGCCACAGGGGCAATGAAAAACTGTTTTTT.

This chain uses TRBV27 with TRBJ2-3, with D possibly TRBD2 on 6 matching bases. Germline V gene lookup returns CDR1 MNHEY and CDR2 SMNVEV (reference sequence). The V end was cut by 5 bases, the J end by 0 bases, with 21 bases between. The length of the CDR3 is 18 residues. For the CDR3, the DNA is TGTGCCAGCAGTCCTCTACCGGGCCCGGAGGGTAGCACAGATACGCAGTATTTT. Protein: CASSPLPGPEGSTDTQYF.

The chain employs TRBV10-3 and TRBJ2-7, with a weak D call TRBD1 (5 bases). The CDR3 has 15 residues. Germline CDR1 is ENHRY and CDR2 is SYGVKD. With 2 bases removed from V and 4 bases from J, the gap between germline ends came to 15 bases. The CDR3 spells CAISEQGSVGYEQYF. The CDR3 DNA is TGTGCCATCAGTGAGCAGGGTAGTGTTGGATACGAGCAGTACTTC.

The chain has TRBV7-9 and TRBJ2-7; D not resolved. In germline, CDR1 is SEHNR, CDR2 FQNEAQ (reference sequence). The CDR3 length is 15 residues. V lost 4 bases and J 1 base, leaving 14 bases between the germline ends. The CDR3 here is CASSSPGSPSYEQYF. The CDR3 DNA reads TGTGCCAGCAGCTCCCCCGGGTCTCCTTCCTACGAGCAGTACTTC.

The chain carries TRBV2 and TRBJ1-6; 10 nucleotides match TRBD1. The CDR3 covers 15 residues. V gave up 6 bases and J gave up 9 bases; unmatched junction bases: 8. In germline, CDR1 is SNHLY, CDR2 FYNNEI. CDR3 sequence reads: CASRSDRGLSSPLHF. CDR3 in DNA: TGTGCCAGCAGGTCAGACAGGGGGCTTTCTTCACCCCTCCACTTT. The variable domain in full, completed from reference TRBV2 and TRBJ1-6, reads EPEVTQTPSHQVTQMGQEVILRCVPISNHLYFYWYRQILGQKVEFLVSFYNNEISEKSEIFDDQFSVERPDGSNFTLKIRSTKLEDSAMYFCASRSDRGLSSPLHFGNGTRLTVT.

CDR3: CASSLPSGGSYNEQFF. The CDR3, as DNA: TGTGCCAGCAGCTTACCAAGCGGGGGGTCCTACAATGAGCAGTTCTTC. The chain recombines TRBV7-6 with TRBJ2-1; TRBD2 matches at 9 bases. The CDR3 totals 16 residues. Germline V gene data show CDR1 as SGHVS and CDR2 as FNYEAQ. Losses at the gene ends were 2 bases for V and 1 base for J; bases not matched to a gene: 3.

This chain links TRBV5-7 with TRBJ1-5, with 9 positions matching TRBD1. TRBV5-7 is filed as an ORF, its function uncertain. V trimming: 1 base; J trimming: 4 bases; junction bases outside the gene matches: 9. The CDR3 covers 17 residues. The CDR3 DNA follows: TGTGCCAGCAGCTTGTTACGGGACAGGGCAACTAATCAGCCCCAGCATTTT. This gives the protein CASSLLRDRATNQPQHF.

CDR3 coding DNA: TGTGCCAGTAGCCTAGAGGGCCGTTTCTATGGCTACACCTTC. Translation: CASSLEGRFYGYTF. This chain links TRBV19 with TRBJ1-2, with no clear D. This CDR3 region has 14 residues. The germline V gene encodes CDR1 LNHDA and CDR2 SQIVND (reference sequence). With 6 bases removed from V and 4 bases from J, the gap between germline ends came to 15 bases.